These T cell receptor beta chains were read from a single sample in a study of T cells after yellow fever vaccination. TCRdb reprocessed the 5' RACE reads via MiXCR and lists one record per CDR3 protein. The profile covers some 320,000 distinct CDR3 sequences, with 8.7% appearing a single time and more than 15% taken by the ten largest. The sample in question was PBMCs, obtained on the day of the first yellow fever vaccination. The receptors originated from a young man who received the YFV17D yellow fever vaccine. Each CDR3 is given with its conserved first and last residue. Fields, in order: J gene, V gene, D gene, clone size, CDR3 DNA, CDR3 protein. D genes are given only for firm matches. A row's size may be missing; if present it is once, few, many or a size class.

>TRBJ2-7|TRBV6-1|NA|few
TGTGCCAGCAGCCGCCGGGCCGGGGGAGCCTACGAGCAGTACTTC
CASSRRAGGAYEQYF
>TRBJ1-5|TRBV7-9|TRBD1|NA
TGTGCCAGCAGCTCCGACAGGGACGGAGGTCATTTT
CASSSDRDGGHF
>TRBJ2-1|TRBV2|NA|NA
TGTGCCAGCAAACGCGGGAACCTGGGCGGTGAGCAGTTCTTC
CASKRGNLGGEQFF
>TRBJ2-3|TRBV9|NA|NA
TGTGCCAGCAGCGTACTGGACGCTAGCACAGATACGCAGTATTTT
CASSVLDASTDTQYF
>TRBJ2-3|TRBV20-1|NA|few
TGCAGTGCTGCCGGCAGCACAGATACGCAGTATTTT
CSAAGSTDTQYF
>TRBJ2-5|TRBV29-1|NA|few
TGCAGCGTCGAGGGGGTTGGGGAGACCCAGTACTTC
CSVEGVGETQYF
>TRBJ2-3|TRBV5-4|NA|few
TGTGCCAGCAGCGGGACCCAGACAGATACGCAGTATTTT
CASSGTQTDTQYF
>TRBJ1-1|TRBV7-9|NA|few
TGTGCCAGCACCCCAGGAGTGAGGACTGAAGCTTTCTTT
CASTPGVRTEAFF
>TRBJ1-1|TRBV27|NA|many
TGTGCCAGCAGTTTACAGGGGAGAGGGACTGAAGCTTTCTTT
CASSLQGRGTEAFF
>TRBJ2-5|TRBV5-1|NA|many
TGCGCCAGCAGCCCGCGACTAGGCGGAGAGACCCAGTACTTC
CASSPRLGGETQYF